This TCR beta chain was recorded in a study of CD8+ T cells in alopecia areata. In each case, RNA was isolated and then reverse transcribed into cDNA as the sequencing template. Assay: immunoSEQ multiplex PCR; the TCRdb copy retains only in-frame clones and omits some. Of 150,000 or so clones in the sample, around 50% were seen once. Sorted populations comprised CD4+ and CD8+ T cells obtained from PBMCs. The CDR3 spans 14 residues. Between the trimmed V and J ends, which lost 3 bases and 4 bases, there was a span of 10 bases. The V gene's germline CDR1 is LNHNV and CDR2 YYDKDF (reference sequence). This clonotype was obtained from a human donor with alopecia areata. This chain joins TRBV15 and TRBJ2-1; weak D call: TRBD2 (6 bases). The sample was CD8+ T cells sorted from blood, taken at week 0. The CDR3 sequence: CATSSEGGYNEQFF. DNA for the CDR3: TGTGCCACCAGCAGCGAAGGAGGGTACAATGAGCAGTTCTTC.